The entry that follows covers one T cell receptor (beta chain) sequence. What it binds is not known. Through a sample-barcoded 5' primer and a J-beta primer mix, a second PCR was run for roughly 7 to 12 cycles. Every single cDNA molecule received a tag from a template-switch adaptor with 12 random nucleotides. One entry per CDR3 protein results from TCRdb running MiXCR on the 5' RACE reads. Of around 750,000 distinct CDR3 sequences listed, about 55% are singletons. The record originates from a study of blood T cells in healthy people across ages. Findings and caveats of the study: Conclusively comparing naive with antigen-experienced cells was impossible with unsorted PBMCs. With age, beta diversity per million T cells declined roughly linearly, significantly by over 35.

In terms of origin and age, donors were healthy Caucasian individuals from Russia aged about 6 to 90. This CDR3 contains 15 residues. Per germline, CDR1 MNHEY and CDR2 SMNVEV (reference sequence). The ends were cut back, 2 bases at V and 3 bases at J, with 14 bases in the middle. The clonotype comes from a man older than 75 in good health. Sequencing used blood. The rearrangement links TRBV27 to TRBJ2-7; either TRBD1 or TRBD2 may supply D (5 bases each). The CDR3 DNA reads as TGTGCCAGCAGTTTAACGGGACGGCCTGGCTACGAGCAGTACTTC. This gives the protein CASSLTGRPGYEQYF.